The 7 T cell receptor beta chains reported below all come from one sample, sequenced in a study of spatial heterogeneity in lung cancer (dated by TCRdb to the late 2010s). The sample's time point label, in plain terms: blood at routine non-recurrence follow-up after resection. The library was produced with 5' RACE. Sequencing relied on a NextSeq 500. Clones were called with MiXCR by TCRdb after fastp trimmed the public reads at Q25, and only in-frame beta chains were retained. Each CDR3 protein appears once, grouped with its most common genes and DNA. The sample yields around 20,000 distinct CDR3 sequences; 9.2% were counted once. The ten largest clones add up to around 20% of the sample. The sequenced sample was PBMCs, obtained at follow-up. These receptor sequences come from a male donor with early-stage non-small cell lung cancer.

Ten or more counts support this clonotype. This sequence joins TRBV7-8 and TRBJ2-5; no reliable D call. Germline values: CDR1 SGHVS, CDR2 FQNEAQ. Trimming removed 1 base at V and 5 bases at J, with 8 bases between. The CDR3 totals 13 residues. The CDR3 reads CASSLGYRETQYF. The CDR3 nucleotides read TGTGCCAGCAGCTTAGGTTATAGGGAGACCCAGTACTTC. Combining the CDR3 with reference TRBV7-8 and TRBJ2-5 gives the whole variable domain GAGVSQSPRYKVAKRGQDVALRCDPISGHVSLFWYQQALGQGPEFLTYFQNEAQLDKSGLPSDRFFAERPEGSVSTLKIQRTQQEDSAVYLCASSLGYRETQYFGPGTRLLVL.

This clonotype was counted ten times or more. The chain uses TRBV20-1 and TRBJ2-1; 10 nucleotides align to TRBD2. This CDR3 contains 17 residues. V shed 2 bases and J 3 bases; nucleotides not matched to a gene: 10. The germline V gene has CDR1 DFQATT and CDR2 SNEGSKA (reference sequence). The DNA for the CDR3 is TGCAGTGCTAGAAGGCCTAGCGGGGGTGGGATCTACAATGAGCAGTTCTTC. It yields the protein CSARRPSGGGIYNEQFF.

The table lists this clonotype with a few counts. The rearrangement uses TRBV7-8 and TRBJ1-2; the D gene is possibly TRBD1 (6 bases). CDR3 length: 14 residues. Trimming cost V 4 bases and J 7 bases, with 16 bases left between them. Per the germline V gene, CDR1 is SGHVS and CDR2 is FQNEAQ. In DNA, the CDR3 is TGTGCCAGCAGCTCACAGGGTGCTCTCTCTGGCTACACCTTC. Translation gives CASSSQGALSGYTF.

The chain joins TRBV18 to TRBJ1-1; D is ambiguous. Germline-derived CDR1 and CDR2 are KGHSH and LQKENI. Trimming removed 1 base at V and 1 base at J, with 4 bases between. The length of the CDR3 is 13 residues. CDR3 in DNA: TGTGCCAGCTCACCACAGGGGAACACTGAAGCTTTCTTT. It codes for CASSPQGNTEAFF.

This clonotype was counted many times. The chain uses TRBV7-8 and TRBJ2-7; 10 bases align to TRBD1. Per germline, CDR1 SGHVS and CDR2 FQNEAQ. V lost 5 bases and J lost 2; bases outside the gene matches: 6. The CDR3 is 15 residues long. CDR3 nucleotides: TGTGCCAGCAGCGCGGGGGGACAGGGGCCCTACGAGCAGTACTTC. Protein: CASSAGGQGPYEQYF.

Many counts were recorded for this clonotype. This sequence joins TRBV7-8 and TRBJ2-7; D ambiguous. Germline CDR1 SGHVS, CDR2 FQNEAQ. Trimming removed 3 bases at V and 6 bases at J, with 15 bases between. The CDR3 sequence is 14 residues long. The CDR3 loop reads CASSFVRSTREQYF. The CDR3 DNA sequence: TGTGCCAGCAGCTTTGTACGTTCCACGCGCGAGCAGTACTTC. Using reference TRBV7-8 and TRBJ2-7 for the parts outside the CDR3, the full variable domain is GAGVSQSPRYKVAKRGQDVALRCDPISGHVSLFWYQQALGQGPEFLTYFQNEAQLDKSGLPSDRFFAERPEGSVSTLKIQRTQQEDSAVYLCASSFVRSTREQYFGPGTRLTVT.

At least ten counts were recorded for this clonotype. The chain carries TRBV5-1 and TRBJ2-1, with 10 bases fitting TRBD1. The junction had 1 base not matched to a gene; V was cut back by 3 bases and J by 4 bases. The CDR3 spans 14 residues. Germline V lookup: CDR1 SGHRS, CDR2 YFSETQ. CDR3 sequence (DNA): TGCGCCAGCAGCTGGACAGGGGGTTACAATGAGCAGTTCTTC. It yields the protein CASSWTGGYNEQFF. Full variable domain (remainder filled in from reference TRBV5-1 and TRBJ2-1): KAGVTQTPRYLIKTRGQQVTLSCSPISGHRSVSWYQQTPGQGLQFLFEYFSETQRNKGNFPGRFSGRQFSNSRSEMNVSTLELGDSALYLCASSWTGGYNEQFFGPGTRLTVL.